This T cell receptor (beta chain) is drawn from a study of shared clonotypes between healthy human individuals. Study findings and constraints: Naive CD4 clonotypes were shared across several donors at 4.5% to 6%. Larger estimated richness was generally recorded for naive subsets relative to memory subsets.

Sequencing was performed with immunoSEQ multiplex PCR; in TCRdb, only in-frame clones are kept and a portion is missing. The sample holds about 1.1 million clones; around three quarters are singletons and the top ten take roughly 0.61%. As for this clone: Its antigen remains unidentified.

It was into CD45RA+ naive and CD45RA-negative memory subsets that the CD4+ cells were split. The V gene lost 1 base and the J gene lost 8 bases, with 11 bases spanning the gap. From germline, CDR1 is SEHNR and CDR2 FQNEAQ (reference sequence). CDR3 length: 14 amino acids. The rearrangement joins TRBV7-9 to TRBJ1-4, with D possibly being TRBD1 (6 bases). The sequencing sample was made of memory CD4+ T cells from PBMCs. As for subset: CD45RA-negative fraction. The TCR was taken from a young man in good health. Some clones in this sample may be carry-over from other donors' samples. CDR3 loop: CASSLVGGPEKLFF. CDR3 coding DNA: TGTGCCAGCAGCTTAGTTGGGGGCCCAGAAAAACTGTTTTTT. The variable domain in full, completed from reference TRBV7-9 and TRBJ1-4, reads DTGVSQNPRHKITKRGQNVTFRCDPISEHNRLYWYRQTLGQGPEFLTYFQNEAQLEKSRLLSDRFSAERPKGSFSTLEIQRTEQGDSAMYLCASSLVGGPEKLFFGSGTQLSVL.